This T cell receptor (beta chain) is from a study of blood T cell repertoires in COVID-19 (dated by TCRdb to about 2020). Describing the broader study: Samples from collaborators originated in the United States, Italy and Spain and spanned both the acute and convalescent phases of COVID-19. The material from the prospective study consisted of cDNA or gDNA derived from T cells, B-cell-depleted T cells, or PBMCs. Subjects who had been exposed to COVID-19, were actively infected with it, or had recovered from it provided the deeply sampled blood TCRbeta repertoires that made up the dataset. A freely available public database, intended as a resource for researchers studying the immune response to SARS-CoV-2, is where the repertoires were released. The samples were drawn from the first 160 participants of the ongoing ImmuneRACE study and from 1,254 subjects provided by 6 global collaborators. Sample metadata almost always included a de-identified subject ID, COVID-19 status, age in years and sex. Where available, HLA class I and class II types were taken from metadata supplied by the sample provider and were not determined by assay-based typing.

Participants in the prospective study were enrolled through a virtual design, were aged about 18 to 90 years, and lived in under 25 United States geographic areas. In the prospective study, participants were assigned to cohorts based on the clinical history participants reported in a screening survey and a study questionnaire. For ImmuneRACE Cohort 3, a participant was defined as recovered based on two consecutive negative NP/OP PCR tests, clearance by a healthcare professional, or resolution of symptoms. In the prospective study, mobile phlebotomists collected whole blood, serum and a nasopharyngeal or oropharyngeal swab from each participant. Additional blood draws and questionnaires over an approximately two-month period could optionally be provided by prospective study participants. Before DNA extraction, blood samples from the prospective study were shipped at room temperature or frozen. V gives up 4 bases and J gives up 5 bases, and the segment between their germline ends measures 14 bases. Counted from cysteine to phenylalanine, this CDR3 has 14 amino acids. Of all the DNA, just the CDR3 is kept, 42 bases in frame from base 1. According to the germline V gene, CDR1 reads MNHEY and CDR2 reads SVGEGT.

Paper-wide results and their limitations: The quantity of clinical and demographic metadata differed by source and by participant and was supplied without curation.

With regard to this clone: Its antigen target is currently unknown. No base quality information exists; no much larger clone differs at one position.

The immunoSEQ Assay, a bias-controlled multiplex PCR, was used to amplify TCRbeta CDR3 regions from genomic DNA. In the original analysis: The number of nucleated cells in each sample was estimated by amplification of reference gene primers within the assay. To quantify the absolute abundance of each unique TCRbeta CDR3 rearrangement, sequence reads were collapsed and filtered. For each sample, productive Simpson clonality was calculated by taking the square root of Simpson's diversity index across productive rearrangements. Here the immuneACCESS table is served through TCRdb, limited to in-frame sequences with V and J called. Missing clones are a known gap in these copies; in checked studies unresolved V genes cover under half, and the rest lacks a known reason. V and J calls and clone size follow that table, whereas D and trimming were derived from the DNA. The sample table holds 200,000 to 250,000 clones, of which approximately 80% were seen once. The ten largest clones represent 3% to 4% of the sample.

The chain was built from TRBV6-2 or TRBV6-3 and TRBJ1-1, with the identity of the D gene unclear. The source of this sequence is a woman between 55 and 75 years old who had recovered from COVID-19. The sample was PBMCs or T cells enriched from blood (not recorded which). The nucleotide sequence reads as follows: TGTGCCAGCAGTTTTCCGGAGGCGTTTACTGAAGCTTTCTTT. This encodes CASSFPEAFTEAFF.